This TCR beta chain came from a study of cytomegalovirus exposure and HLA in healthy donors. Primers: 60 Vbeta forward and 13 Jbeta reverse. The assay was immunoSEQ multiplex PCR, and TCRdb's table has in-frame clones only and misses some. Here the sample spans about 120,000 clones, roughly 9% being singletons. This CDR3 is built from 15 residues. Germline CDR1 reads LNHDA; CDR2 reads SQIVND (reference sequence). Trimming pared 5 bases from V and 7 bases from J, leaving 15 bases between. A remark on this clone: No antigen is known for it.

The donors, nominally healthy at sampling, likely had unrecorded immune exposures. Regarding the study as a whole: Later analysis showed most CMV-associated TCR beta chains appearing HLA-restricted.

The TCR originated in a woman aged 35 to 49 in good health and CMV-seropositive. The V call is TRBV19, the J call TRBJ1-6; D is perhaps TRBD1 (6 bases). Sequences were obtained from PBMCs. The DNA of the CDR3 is TGTGCCAGTAGTTGGAACGGACAGTCAAATTCACCCCTCCACTTT. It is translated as CASSWNGQSNSPLHF. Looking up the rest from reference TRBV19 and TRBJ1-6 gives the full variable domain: DGGITQSPKYLFRKEGQNVTLSCEQNLNHDAMYWYRQDPGQGLRLIYYSQIVNDFQKGDIAEGYSVSREKKESFPLTVTSAQKNPTAFYLCASSWNGQSNSPLHFGNGTRLTVT.